This TCR beta chain was observed in a study of cytomegalovirus exposure and HLA in healthy donors. Comments on this clone: Its cognate antigen is unknown.

Study-wide results and caveats: Later genetic work tied a missense DCLRE1C variant to beta-chain V and J trimming. Productive status was seen about 87% or about 30% of the time for most TCR beta V segments in an earlier analysis.

CDR3 length: 14 residues. With 6 bases removed from V and 5 bases from J, the gap between germline ends came to 15 bases. Per germline, CDR1 MNHEY and CDR2 SMNVEV (reference sequence). Primers included in the PCR were 60 Vbeta and 13 Jbeta primers. Measured with immunoSEQ multiplex PCR; TCRdb has only the in-frame clones, and not every one. The sample records about 200,000 clones, 80% to 90% being singletons. Input material: PBMCs. This receptor was taken from a man between 25 and 39 years old in good health and CMV-seronegative. The chain couples TRBV27 to TRBJ2-3; TRBD1 is a possible D gene (5 bases). The CDR3 is CASRDRGWVDTQYF. CDR3 sequence (DNA): TGTGCCAGCAGGGATAGGGGCTGGGTAGATACGCAGTATTTT.